Given below is one T cell receptor beta chain in context. These data originate in a study of OX40 agonist ivuxolimab in advanced cancers. Clones were sequenced by immunoSEQ multiplex PCR, and TCRdb holds only the in-frame ones, with some missing. Altogether approximately 66,000 clones are present, 88% being singletons, with the ten largest covering 0.45% to 0.6%. This clonotype originated in an adult with an advanced solid tumor such as melanoma, head and neck, liver or kidney cancer. The source was CD4+ or CD8+ T cells sorted from blood, collected in a trial of the OX40 agonist ivuxolimab.

CDR3 sequence: CASSRQGQAEGTDTQYF. The CDR3 bases are TGCGCCAGCAGCCGGCAGGGACAGGCCGAGGGTACAGATACGCAGTATTTT. This rearrangement joins TRBV4-1 to TRBJ2-3; 8 bases match TRBD1. The J segment lost 3 bases and the V segment lost 4 bases, leaving 12 bases of the junction unmatched. This CDR3 spans 17 amino acids. The germline CDR1 and CDR2 sequences are MGHRA and YSYEKL.